Given below is one T cell receptor beta chain in context. This sample is drawn from a study of T cell changes during pregnancy in multiple sclerosis. TCRdb keeps only in-frame clones here, not all; method: immunoSEQ multiplex PCR. The sample consists of about 41,000 clones, about 90% of them appearing once. This receptor was obtained from a female donor in good health, enrolled as a control in a pregnancy study. Here the sequenced sample was peripheral blood, taken in the first trimester of pregnancy.

CDR3 loop: CASSLGPGGQPQHF. CDR3 DNA sequence: TGCGCCAGCAGCTTGGGCCCGGGAGGTCAGCCCCAGCATTTT. The V call is TRBV5-1, the J call TRBJ1-5; D is uncertain. The CDR3 has 14 amino acids. The ends were cut back, 0 bases at V and 6 bases at J, with 10 bases in the middle. Germline V gene lookup returns CDR1 SGHRS and CDR2 YFSETQ.